This T cell receptor beta chain was documented in a study of early T cells in non-severe SARS-CoV-2 infection. In the study overall: Chains were unpaired, as sequencing was done on bulk RNA from unsorted whole blood.

TCRdb reprocessed the 5' RACE reads via MiXCR and lists one record per CDR3 protein. Of around 61,000 distinct CDR3 sequences in the sample, roughly a tenth are singletons; the top ten hold approximately 1.7%. This clonotype was seen many times. The CDR3 has 15 amino acids. In germline, CDR1 is DFQATT, CDR2 SNEGSKA (reference sequence). The V and J ends lost 6 bases and 6 bases respectively, with 24 bases between them. This clonotype was obtained from an adult who was a healthcare worker with PCR-confirmed SARS-CoV-2 infection or an uninfected control (not recorded which). The sequenced sample consisted of whole blood. The gene calls are TRBV20-1 and TRBJ2-7, with D perhaps TRBD1 or TRBD2 (5 bases each). This CDR3 is CSAPRDVGQGGEQYF. The CDR3 region has the DNA TGCAGTGCACCACGGGACGTGGGGCAGGGCGGCGAGCAGTACTTC.